This T cell receptor (beta chain) was identified in a study of cytotoxic CD8 clonotypes in ibrutinib-treated CLL. Profiling relied on immunoSEQ multiplex PCR, and the TCRdb table lists in-frame clones only, not all of them. The sample includes 130,000 or so clones, 60% to 80% of them seen just once. With 3 bases clipped from V and 3 bases from J, the junction kept 4 bases outside the gene matches. Germline CDR1 ENHRY, CDR2 SYGVKD. The CDR3 spans 15 residues. As regards this clone: Distinct nucleotide sequences in the sample also encode this CDR3.

Sequencing was performed on PBMCs, taken after 12 months of ibrutinib treatment. The gene calls are TRBV10-3 and TRBJ2-7, with 11 bases aligning to TRBD2. This sequence originates from a human donor with chronic lymphocytic leukemia. For the CDR3, the DNA is TGTGCCATCAGTGATCCTAGCGGGGGGTTCTACGAGCAGTACTTC. Its translation is CAISDPSGGFYEQYF.